The clone carrying this T cell receptor (beta chain) was observed a few times. Its antigen remains unknown. V dropped 6 bases and J dropped 0 bases, with 10 bases sitting between them. Germline CDR1 is SGDLS and CDR2 is YYNGEE. The CDR3 totals 15 residues. Unique molecular identifiers were built into the TCR beta cDNA libraries. A population of 1 to 10 million T cells gave rise to about half a million cDNA molecules. From the PCR reads, TCRdb called clonotypes with MiXCR, one entry per CDR3 protein. This sample has about 770,000 distinct CDR3 sequences, with approximately 44% found just once. These data are taken from a study of post-analysis software for immune sequencing data. Across the study: The study covered relapsing-remitting, secondary progressive and progressive-relapsing courses of multiple sclerosis.

The study, taken as a whole, reports: Relative to controls, patients had about 5 TRBV segments at higher frequency, with TRBV5-6, TRBV5-1 and TRBV20-1 among these. F measure grouped same-batch samples tightly together. In multiple sclerosis, normalized Chao1 diversity was significantly below that of controls.

The chain carries TRBV9 and TRBJ2-6, with D maybe TRBD1 (5 bases). The sequencing input was blood. This clonotype was sampled from a girl aged 10 to 17 with multiple sclerosis. The CDR3 DNA sequence: TGTGCCAGCAATTTGGGGCGCTCTGGGGCCAACGTCCTGACTTTC. It specifies CASNLGRSGANVLTF.